This T cell receptor (beta chain) was sequenced for a study of chemoradiotherapy in HPV16-positive cancers. Assay: immunoSEQ multiplex PCR; the TCRdb copy retains only in-frame clones and omits some. The sample shows 9,000 or so clones, roughly 70% of them seen only once. Findings and limits, study-wide: HPV-specific T cells were functionally defined from only a couple of HPV16-positive patients. Better recurrence-free survival went with HPV-responsive T-cell expansion in HPV16-positive patients. Non-HPV-specific T cells did not expand in tumors during treatment, whereas candidate HPV-specific clones and E7-related motifs did.

Samples were taken several times over chemoradiotherapy. The CDR3 has 13 amino acids. The V gene's germline CDR1 is MNHEY and CDR2 SVGAGI. The V segment lost 7 bases and the J segment 8 bases; nucleotides outside the gene matches: 10. About this clone itself: The antigen is unknown.

Sequencing used tumor tissue, obtained from a patient who underwent chemoradiotherapy. The receptor was isolated from a human donor with HPV-associated anogenital cancer. The chain recombines TRBV6-5 with TRBJ1-1; 7 bases map to TRBD1. The CDR3 spells CASTNRQGLEAFF. As DNA, the CDR3 is TGTGCCAGCACCAACCGACAGGGACTAGAAGCTTTCTTT.